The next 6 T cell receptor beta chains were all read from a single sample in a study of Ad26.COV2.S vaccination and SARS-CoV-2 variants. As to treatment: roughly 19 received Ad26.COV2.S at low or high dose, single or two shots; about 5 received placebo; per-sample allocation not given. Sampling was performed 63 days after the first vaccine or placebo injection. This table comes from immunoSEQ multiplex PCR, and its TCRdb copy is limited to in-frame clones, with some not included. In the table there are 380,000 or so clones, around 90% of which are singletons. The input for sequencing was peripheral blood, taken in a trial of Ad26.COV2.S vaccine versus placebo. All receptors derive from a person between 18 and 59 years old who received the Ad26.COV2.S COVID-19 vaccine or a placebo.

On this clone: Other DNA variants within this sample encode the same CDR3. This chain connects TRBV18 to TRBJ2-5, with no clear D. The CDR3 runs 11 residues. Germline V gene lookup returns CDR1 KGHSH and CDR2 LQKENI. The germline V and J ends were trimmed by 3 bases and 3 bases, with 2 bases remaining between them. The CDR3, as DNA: TGTGCCAGCTCACCTGAAGAGACCCAGTACTTC. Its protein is CASSPEETQYF.

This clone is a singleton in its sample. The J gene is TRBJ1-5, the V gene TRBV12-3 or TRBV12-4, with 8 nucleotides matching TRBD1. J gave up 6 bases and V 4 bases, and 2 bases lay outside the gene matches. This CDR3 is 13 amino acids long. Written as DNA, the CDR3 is TGTGCCAGCAGTTCACAGGGGGTTCAGCCCCAGCATTTT. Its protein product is CASSSQGVQPQHF.

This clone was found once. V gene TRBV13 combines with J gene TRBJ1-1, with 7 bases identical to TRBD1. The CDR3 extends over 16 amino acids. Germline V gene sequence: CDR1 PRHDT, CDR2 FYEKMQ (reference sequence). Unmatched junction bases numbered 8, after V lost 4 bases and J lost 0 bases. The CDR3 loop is CASSSKLQGLNTEAFF. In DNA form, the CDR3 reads TGTGCCAGCAGCTCCAAACTACAGGGGCTGAACACTGAAGCTTTCTTT.

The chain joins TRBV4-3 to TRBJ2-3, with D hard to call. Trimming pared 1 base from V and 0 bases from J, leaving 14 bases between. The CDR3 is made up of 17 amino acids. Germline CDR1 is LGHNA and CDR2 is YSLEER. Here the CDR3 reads CASSQALLDASTDTQYF. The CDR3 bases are TGCGCCAGCAGCCAAGCCCTGCTAGACGCTAGCACAGATACGCAGTATTTT.

This chain's CDR3 is CANSEGGNTIYF. In DNA form, the CDR3 reads TGTGCCAACTCAGAAGGTGGAAACACCATATATTTT. V gene TRBV6-6 combines with J gene TRBJ1-3; D is undetermined. V shed 10 bases and J shed 3 bases, with 10 bases lying between them. The CDR3 length is 12 residues. Germline V CDR1 and CDR2: MNHNY, SVGAGI (reference sequence).

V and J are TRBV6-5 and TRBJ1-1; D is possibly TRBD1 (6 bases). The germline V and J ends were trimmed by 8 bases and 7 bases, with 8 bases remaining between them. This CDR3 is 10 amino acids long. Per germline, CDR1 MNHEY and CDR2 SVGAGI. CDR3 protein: CASGTIEAFF. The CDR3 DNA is TGTGCCAGCGGGACAATTGAAGCTTTCTTT.